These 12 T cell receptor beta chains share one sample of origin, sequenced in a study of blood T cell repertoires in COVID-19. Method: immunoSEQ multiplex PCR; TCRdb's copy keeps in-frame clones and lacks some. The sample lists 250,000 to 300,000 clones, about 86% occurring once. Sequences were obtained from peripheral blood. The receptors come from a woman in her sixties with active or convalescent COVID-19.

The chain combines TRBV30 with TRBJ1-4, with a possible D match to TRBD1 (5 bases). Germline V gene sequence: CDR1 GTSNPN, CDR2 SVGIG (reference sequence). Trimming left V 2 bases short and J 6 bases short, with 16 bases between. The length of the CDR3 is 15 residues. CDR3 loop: CAWSFSDGGYEKLFF. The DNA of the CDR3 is TGTGCCTGGAGTTTCTCGGACGGGGGTTATGAAAAACTGTTTTTT. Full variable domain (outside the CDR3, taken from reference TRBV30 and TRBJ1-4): SQTIHQWPATLVQPVGSPLSLECTVEGTSNPNLYWYRQAAGRGLQLLFYSVGIGQISSEVPQNLSASRPQDRQFILSSKKLLLSDSGFYLCAWSFSDGGYEKLFFGSGTQLSVL.

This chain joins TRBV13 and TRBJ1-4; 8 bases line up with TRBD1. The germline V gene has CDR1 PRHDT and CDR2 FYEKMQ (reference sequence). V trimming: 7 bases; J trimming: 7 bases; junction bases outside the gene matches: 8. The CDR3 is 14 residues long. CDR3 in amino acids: CASIPTGGGEKLFF. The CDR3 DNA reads TGTGCCAGCATTCCTACAGGGGGGGGTGAAAAACTGTTTTTT.

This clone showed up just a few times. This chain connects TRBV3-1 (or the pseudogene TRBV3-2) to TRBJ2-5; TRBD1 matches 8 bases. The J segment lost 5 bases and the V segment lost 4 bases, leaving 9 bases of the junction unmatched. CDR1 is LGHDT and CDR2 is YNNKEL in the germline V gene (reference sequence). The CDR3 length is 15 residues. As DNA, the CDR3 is TGTGCCAGCAGCCCCTCCGGACAGGGACTGGAGACCCAGTACTTC. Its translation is CASSPSGQGLETQYF.

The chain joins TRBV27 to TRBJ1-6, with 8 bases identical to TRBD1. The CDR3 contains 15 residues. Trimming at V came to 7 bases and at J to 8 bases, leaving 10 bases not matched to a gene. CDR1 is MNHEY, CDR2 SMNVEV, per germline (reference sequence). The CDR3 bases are TGTGCCAGCACCGCCTCGGACAGGGATTATTCACCCCTCCACTTT. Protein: CASTASDRDYSPLHF.

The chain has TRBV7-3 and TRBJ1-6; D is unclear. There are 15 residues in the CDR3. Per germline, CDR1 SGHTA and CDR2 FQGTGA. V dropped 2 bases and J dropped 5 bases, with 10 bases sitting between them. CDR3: CASSLEGSDNSPLHF. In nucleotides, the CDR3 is TGTGCCAGCAGCTTAGAGGGCTCGGATAATTCACCCCTCCACTTT.

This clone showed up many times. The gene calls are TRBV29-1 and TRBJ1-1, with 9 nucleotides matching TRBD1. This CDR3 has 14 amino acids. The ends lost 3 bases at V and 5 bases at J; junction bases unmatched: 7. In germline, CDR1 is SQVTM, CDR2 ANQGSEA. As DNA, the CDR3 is TGCAGCGTTGATCCTGACAGGGGGGGGACTGAAGCTTTCTTT. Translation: CSVDPDRGGTEAFF.

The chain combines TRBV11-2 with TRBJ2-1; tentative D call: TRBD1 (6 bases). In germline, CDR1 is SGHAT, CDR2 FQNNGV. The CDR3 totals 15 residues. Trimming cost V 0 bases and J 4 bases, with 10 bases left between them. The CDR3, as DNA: TGTGCCAGCAGCTTAGAGGCCGACAGGTACAATGAGCAGTTCTTC. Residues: CASSLEADRYNEQFF.

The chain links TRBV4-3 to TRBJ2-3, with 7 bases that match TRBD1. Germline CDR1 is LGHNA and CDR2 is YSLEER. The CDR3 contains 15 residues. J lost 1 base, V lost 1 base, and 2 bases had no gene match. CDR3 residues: CASSQGTGGTDTQYF. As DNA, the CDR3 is TGCGCCAGCAGCCAAGGAACAGGGGGCACAGATACGCAGTATTTT.

The CDR3 protein is CASSWTGPDQPQHF. CDR3 bases: TGTGCCAGCAGCTGGACAGGCCCCGATCAGCCCCAGCATTTT. J is TRBJ1-5 and V is TRBV7-9; 7 bases agree with TRBD1. Germline values: CDR1 SEHNR, CDR2 FQNEAQ (reference sequence). V gave up 4 bases and J gave up 5 bases; unmatched junction bases: 5. The CDR3 runs to 14 residues.

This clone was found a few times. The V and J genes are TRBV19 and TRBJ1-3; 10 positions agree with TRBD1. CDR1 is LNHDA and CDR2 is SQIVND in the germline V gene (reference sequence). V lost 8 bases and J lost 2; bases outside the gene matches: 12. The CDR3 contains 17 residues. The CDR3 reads CASSGQGNTGAGNTIYF. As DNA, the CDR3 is TGTGCCAGTTCGGGACAGGGGAATACAGGGGCTGGAAACACCATATATTTT.

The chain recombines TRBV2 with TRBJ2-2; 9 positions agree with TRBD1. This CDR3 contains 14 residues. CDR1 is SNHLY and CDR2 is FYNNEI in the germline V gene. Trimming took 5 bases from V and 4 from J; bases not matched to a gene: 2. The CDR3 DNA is TGTGCCAGCAGTAGACAGGGGGGCACCGGGGAGCTGTTTTTT. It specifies CASSRQGGTGELFF.

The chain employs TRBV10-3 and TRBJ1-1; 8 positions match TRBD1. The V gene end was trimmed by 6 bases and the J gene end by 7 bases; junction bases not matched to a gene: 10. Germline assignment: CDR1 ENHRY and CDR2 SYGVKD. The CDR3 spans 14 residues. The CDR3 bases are TGTGCCATCAGAGGGGGACAGGACAATAATGAAGCTTTCTTT. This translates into CAIRGGQDNNEAFF.